This is a list of T cell receptor beta chains from one sample in a study of CD8+ T cells in alopecia areata. The assay was immunoSEQ multiplex PCR, and TCRdb's table has in-frame clones only and misses some. The table lists about 200,000 clones, 50% to 60% of them singletons. The source material was CD4+ T cells sorted from blood, sampled at week 4, from a patient treated with tofacitinib. These receptors were taken from a human donor with alopecia areata. CDR3s include the opening cysteine and the closing phenylalanine or tryptophan. A D gene is named only where the DNA matches it firmly. Clone sizes are given selectively: once, few, many, or a class where the clone is expanded.

clone size: .; J gene: TRBJ2-5; V gene: TRBV30; D gene: .; CDR3 DNA: TGTGCCTGGAGTGTAAAAGAGACCCAGTACTTC; CDR3 protein: CAWSVKETQYF
clone size: .; J gene: TRBJ1-2; V gene: TRBV5-6; D gene: .; CDR3 DNA: TGTGCCAGCAGCCCCGGGCGGGGGCACGGCTACACCTTC; CDR3 protein: CASSPGRGHGYTF
clone size: .; J gene: TRBJ2-2; V gene: TRBV30; D gene: .; CDR3 DNA: TGTGCCTGGACCCCATGGGGGAACACCGGGGAGCTGTTTTTT; CDR3 protein: CAWTPWGNTGELFF
clone size: .; J gene: TRBJ1-4; V gene: TRBV9; D gene: TRBD1; CDR3 DNA: TGTGCCAGCAGCGGACAGGGTCGGCGGGGTGAAAAACTGTTTTTT; CDR3 protein: CASSGQGRRGEKLFF
clone size: few; J gene: TRBJ2-2; V gene: TRBV7-3; D gene: .; CDR3 DNA: TGTGCCAGCAGCTTACAGGGTGGGAACACCGGGGAGCTGTTTTTT; CDR3 protein: CASSLQGGNTGELFF
clone size: .; J gene: TRBJ1-1; V gene: TRBV18; D gene: .; CDR3 DNA: TGTGCCAGCTCACCAAGTCGAGGGGAGGTCACTGAAGCTTTCTTT; CDR3 protein: CASSPSRGEVTEAFF
clone size: .; J gene: TRBJ2-7; V gene: TRBV7-2; D gene: .; CDR3 DNA: TGTGCCAGCAGCTTGCGGGGGCCTTACGAGCAGTACTTC; CDR3 protein: CASSLRGPYEQYF
clone size: .; J gene: TRBJ2-3; V gene: TRBV5-1; D gene: TRBD2; CDR3 DNA: TGCGCCAGTAGCGGGGACAACACAGATACGCAGTATTTT; CDR3 protein: CASSGDNTDTQYF
clone size: .; J gene: TRBJ2-1; V gene: TRBV9; D gene: TRBD2; CDR3 DNA: TGTGCCAGCAGCTTATCTAGCGGGGAGAACAATGAGCAGTTCTTC; CDR3 protein: CASSLSSGENNEQFF
clone size: .; J gene: TRBJ1-6; V gene: TRBV25-1; D gene: .; CDR3 DNA: TGTGCCAGCAGTGACCGAACCAATTCACCCCTCCACTTT; CDR3 protein: CASSDRTNSPLHF